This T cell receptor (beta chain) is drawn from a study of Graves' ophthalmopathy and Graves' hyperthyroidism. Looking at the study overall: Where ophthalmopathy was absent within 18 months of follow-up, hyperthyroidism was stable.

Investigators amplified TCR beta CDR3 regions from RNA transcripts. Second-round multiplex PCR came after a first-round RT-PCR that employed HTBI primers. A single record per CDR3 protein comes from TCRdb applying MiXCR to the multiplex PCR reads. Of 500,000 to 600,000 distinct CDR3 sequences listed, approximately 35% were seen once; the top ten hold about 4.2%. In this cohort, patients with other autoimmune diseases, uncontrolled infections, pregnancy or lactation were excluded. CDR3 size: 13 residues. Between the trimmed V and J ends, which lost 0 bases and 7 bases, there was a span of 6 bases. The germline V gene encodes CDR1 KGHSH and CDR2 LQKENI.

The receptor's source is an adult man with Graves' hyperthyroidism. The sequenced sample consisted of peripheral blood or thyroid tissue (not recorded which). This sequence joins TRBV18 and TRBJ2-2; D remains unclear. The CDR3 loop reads CASSPPADGELFF. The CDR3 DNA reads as TGTGCCAGCTCACCACCGGCAGACGGGGAGCTGTTTTTT. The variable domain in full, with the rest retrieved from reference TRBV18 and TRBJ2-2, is NAGVMQNPRHLVRRRGQEARLRCSPMKGHSHVYWYRQLPEEGLKFMVYLQKENIIDESGMPKERFSAEFPKEGPSILRIQQVVRGDSAAYFCASSPPADGELFFGEGSRLTVL.